This is a list of T cell receptor beta chains from one sample in a study of blood T cell repertoires in COVID-19. Sequencing was performed with immunoSEQ multiplex PCR; in TCRdb, only in-frame clones are kept and a portion is missing. This sample has 140,000 to 150,000 clones, with 86% found just once. Sequencing used PBMCs or T cells enriched from blood (not recorded which). Receptor source: a man aged 45 to 65 who had recovered from COVID-19. CDR3s include the opening cysteine and the closing phenylalanine or tryptophan. D genes are given only for firm matches. Clone sizes are given selectively: once, few, many, or a class where the clone is expanded.

J,D,V,size,CDR3,DNA
TRBJ2-3,TRBD2,TRBV24-1,.,CATSDLRSGTSDTDTQYF,TGTGCCACCAGTGATTTGCGGTCCGGGACTAGCGACACAGATACGCAGTATTTT
TRBJ1-2,.,TRBV18,.,CASTTSREEYGYTF,TGTGCCAGCACGACGTCCAGGGAGGAGTATGGCTACACCTTC
TRBJ1-2,.,TRBV9,.,CASSVADGNYGYTF,TGTGCCAGCAGCGTAGCTGACGGGAACTATGGCTACACCTTC
TRBJ1-1,TRBD1,TRBV4-2,.,CASSQGQGLTEAFF,TGTGCCAGCAGCCAAGGACAGGGTCTCACTGAAGCTTTCTTT
TRBJ2-1,TRBD2,TRBV19,.,CATQRGAGGGEQFF,TGTGCCACCCAACGAGGGGCGGGAGGGGGTGAGCAGTTCTTC
TRBJ1-2,TRBD1,TRBV4-2,.,CASSQDLGQGYGYTF,TGTGCCAGCAGCCAAGATCTGGGACAGGGGTATGGCTACACCTTC
TRBJ2-7,.,TRBV3-1/TRBV3-2,.,CASSQGLAYYEQYF,TGTGCCAGCAGCCAAGGCCTAGCATACTACGAGCAGTACTTC
TRBJ1-3,.,TRBV28,.,CASSSRRGYSGNTIYF,TGTGCCAGCAGTTCCCGACGGGGGTACTCTGGAAACACCATATATTTT
TRBJ1-1,.,TRBV5-1,.,CASSRSGTSNTEAFF,TGCGCCAGCAGCCGGTCCGGGACTTCGAACACTGAAGCTTTCTTT
TRBJ1-6,.,TRBV5-6,.,CASSLIHSPSPLHF,TGTGCCAGCAGCTTGATCCACAGCCCATCACCCCTCCACTTT
TRBJ1-1,.,TRBV28,.,CASSFLGKDTEAFF,TGTGCCAGCAGTTTTCTCGGGAAAGACACTGAAGCTTTCTTT
TRBJ1-2,.,TRBV3-1/TRBV3-2,once,CASSQDTRVTGYTF,TGTGCCAGCAGCCAAGATACCCGCGTAACCGGCTACACCTTC
TRBJ1-6,.,TRBV20-1,.,CSASSSSPLHF,TGCAGTGCTAGTTCCTCTTCACCCCTCCACTTT
TRBJ2-7,TRBD2,TRBV5-5,.,CASSLLTSGYEQYF,TGTGCCAGCAGCTTGTTAACTAGCGGGTACGAGCAGTACTTC
TRBJ1-3,.,TRBV4-2,.,CASRRTGNTIYF,TGTGCCAGCAGGCGCACGGGAAACACCATATATTTT
TRBJ1-1,.,TRBV10-3,.,CAIRQNTEAFF,TGTGCCATCAGACAGAACACTGAAGCTTTCTTT
TRBJ1-5,TRBD1,TRBV28,.,CASSLVSGTGRKSNQPQHF,TGTGCCAGCAGTTTGGTATCCGGGACAGGGAGGAAAAGCAATCAGCCCCAGCATTTT
TRBJ1-2,.,TRBV24-1,.,CATSDLESGYTF,TGTGCCACCAGTGATTTGGAGAGCGGCTACACCTTC
TRBJ1-1,TRBD1,TRBV3-1/TRBV3-2,.,CASSQGTGIEAFF,TGTGCCAGCAGCCAAGGGACAGGAATTGAAGCTTTCTTT
TRBJ2-2,.,TRBV10-3,.,CAISVITPEDTGELFF,TGTGCCATCAGTGTGATAACCCCAGAAGACACCGGGGAGCTGTTTTTT
TRBJ1-1,TRBD1,TRBV19,.,CASSKLDRGRGDTEAFF,TGTGCCAGTAGTAAACTGGACAGGGGGCGCGGGGACACTGAAGCTTTCTTT
TRBJ1-5,.,TRBV18,.,CASSPATGRSQPQHF,TGTGCCAGCTCACCAGCGACAGGTCGGAGTCAGCCCCAGCATTTT
TRBJ2-5,TRBD2,TRBV11-3,.,CASSSAGTSGEETQYF,TGTGCCAGCAGCTCAGCCGGGACTAGCGGTGAAGAGACCCAGTACTTC
TRBJ2-5,.,TRBV7-8,.,CASSLVFAVAKTQYF,TGTGCCAGCAGCTTAGTGTTTGCAGTGGCCAAGACCCAGTACTTC
TRBJ2-7,TRBD2,TRBV10-3,.,CAISESASGSYEQYF,TGTGCCATCAGTGAGTCAGCTAGCGGCTCCTACGAGCAGTACTTC
TRBJ1-4,TRBD1,TRBV18,.,CASSPGQLNEKLFF,TGTGCCAGCTCACCGGGACAGCTGAATGAAAAACTGTTTTTT
TRBJ2-2,.,TRBV7-8,.,CASSPRLGPRAGELFF,TGTGCCAGCAGTCCCAGACTAGGCCCCAGGGCCGGGGAGCTGTTTTTT
TRBJ1-5,.,TRBV6-1,.,CASSGWVRGSDSNQPQHF,TGTGCCAGCAGTGGTTGGGTAAGGGGGTCAGATAGCAATCAGCCCCAGCATTTT
TRBJ1-5,.,TRBV19,few,CASSQTGRVSNQPQHF,TGTGCCAGTAGTCAAACAGGGCGGGTGAGCAATCAGCCCCAGCATTTT
TRBJ1-1,.,TRBV6-5,.,CASSYKGIGTEAFF,TGTGCCAGCAGTTACAAGGGGATCGGCACTGAAGCTTTCTTT
TRBJ2-5,TRBD1,TRBV2,once,CASASDREETQYF,TGTGCCAGCGCATCGGACAGGGAAGAGACCCAGTACTTC
TRBJ1-6,.,TRBV2,.,CASRLSGQNSPLHF,TGTGCCAGCCGTCTATCAGGGCAGAATTCACCCCTCCACTTT
TRBJ1-2,.,TRBV28,.,CASRPRRVNYGYTF,TGTGCCAGCAGACCCCGCAGGGTAAACTATGGCTACACCTTC
TRBJ1-5,.,TRBV28,.,CASSFRLRPQHF,TGTGCCAGCAGTTTCCGGTTGAGGCCCCAGCATTTT
TRBJ2-6,.,TRBV9,.,CASSSRRVSSSGANVLTF,TGTGCCAGCAGCTCACGACGGGTTTCGTCCTCTGGGGCCAACGTCCTGACTTTC
TRBJ2-2,TRBD2,TRBV6-6,.,CASSYGEGPSGELFF,TGTGCCAGCAGTTACGGGGAGGGCCCAAGCGGGGAGCTGTTTTTT
TRBJ2-5,.,TRBV12-3/TRBV12-4,.,CASSLQQVKYF,TGTGCCAGCAGTTTACAGCAGGTTAAGTACTTC
TRBJ2-2,TRBD1,TRBV7-9,.,CASSLTGLDTGELFF,TGTGCCAGCAGCTTGACAGGGTTGGACACCGGGGAGCTGTTTTTT
TRBJ1-6,TRBD1,TRBV7-6,.,CASSLRDREVSYNSPLHF,TGTGCCAGCAGCCTCCGGGACAGGGAAGTATCCTATAATTCACCCCTCCACTTT
TRBJ2-7,.,TRBV7-2,.,CASSLASGSSYEQYF,TGTGCCAGCAGCTTAGCTAGCGGAAGCTCCTACGAGCAGTACTTC
TRBJ2-3,.,TRBV14,.,CASSQQGIRSTDTQYF,TGTGCCAGCAGCCAGCAGGGCATTCGGTCCACAGATACGCAGTATTTT
TRBJ2-5,TRBD2,TRBV11-2,.,CASGGGKETQYF,TGTGCCAGCGGCGGGGGTAAAGAGACCCAGTACTTC
TRBJ2-1,TRBD2,TRBV9,.,CASSGRKSGGLNEQFF,TGTGCCAGCAGCGGTCGAAAAAGCGGGGGGCTTAATGAGCAGTTCTTC
TRBJ2-1,.,TRBV7-3,.,CASSLFRPGLQGNEQFF,TGTGCCAGCAGCTTATTTCGTCCGGGTCTCCAGGGAAATGAGCAGTTCTTC
TRBJ1-1,.,TRBV7-9,.,CASSRTNTEAFF,TGTGCCAGCAGCCGCACTAACACTGAAGCTTTCTTT
TRBJ1-4,.,TRBV19,.,CASRAGTIQNEKLFF,TGTGCCAGTAGAGCGGGAACGATCCAGAATGAAAAACTGTTTTTT
TRBJ2-2,TRBD2,TRBV5-6,.,CASSQTRTSGSRYTGELFF,TGTGCCAGCAGCCAAACCCGGACTAGCGGGAGTCGATACACCGGGGAGCTGTTTTTT
TRBJ1-2,TRBD1,TRBV28,.,CASSGQGYGYTF,TGTGCCAGCAGTGGACAGGGCTATGGCTACACCTTC
TRBJ1-4,.,TRBV10-1,.,CATQINEKLFF,TGCGCCACTCAGATTAATGAAAAACTGTTTTTT
TRBJ2-1,TRBD2,TRBV7-2,once,CASSLLPSLAGGNYNEQFF,TGTGCCAGCAGCTTACTTCCATCGTTGGCGGGAGGGAATTACAATGAGCAGTTCTTC